This TCR beta chain was profiled in a study of blood T cell repertoires in COVID-19. Overall study context: PBMCs, B-cell-depleted T cells, or T cells were the source of the cDNA or gDNA that made up the material.

V shed 4 bases and J 0 bases; nucleotides not matched to a gene: 10. CDR1 is LGHDT, CDR2 YNNKEL, per germline (reference sequence). The CDR3 extends over 19 amino acids. The participants were between roughly 18 and 89 years old and came from roughly 25 US areas. Exposed enrollees encountered a COVID-19 case at some point within 2 weeks before study entry. Measured with immunoSEQ multiplex PCR; TCRdb has only the in-frame clones, and not every one. Of about 150,000 clones in the sample, over 80% were seen once. What was sequenced was PBMCs or T cells enriched from blood (not recorded which). The sequence came from a woman between 50 and 59 years old who had been exposed to COVID-19. The chain joins TRBV3-1 (or the pseudogene TRBV3-2) to TRBJ2-2; 11 nucleotides align to TRBD2. CDR3 nucleotide sequence: TGTGCCAGCAGCCCTAAATTGGGTAGCGGGGGGGCGAACACCGGGGAGCTGTTTTTT. Translation gives CASSPKLGSGGANTGELFF.